This entry lists 10 T cell receptor beta chains sequenced from one sample in a study of T cells in Graves' hyperthyroidism and ophthalmopathy. Amplification targeted TCR beta CDR3 regions from RNA transcripts. A set of HTBI primers served as the primers for a first-round RT-PCR of the TCR CDR3. TCRdb reanalysed the multiplex PCR reads using MiXCR and keeps one entry per CDR3 protein. The table includes some 570,000 distinct CDR3 sequences, approximately 14% detected once. Input material: blood. The source of these receptors is a woman aged 18 to 35 with Graves' ophthalmopathy.

This clonotype was counted many times. V is TRBV20-1 and J is TRBJ2-5, with D uncertain. In germline, CDR1 is DFQATT, CDR2 SNEGSKA (reference sequence). The CDR3 loop spans 14 amino acids. V lost 0 bases, J lost 0 bases, and 8 bases lay in between. The CDR3 protein is CSARDLRYQETQYF. As DNA, the CDR3 is TGCAGTGCTAGAGATCTGCGGTACCAAGAGACCCAGTACTTC.

The V gene is TRBV6-4, the J gene TRBJ2-2; D tentatively reads TRBD1 or TRBD2 (5 bases each). The germline V and J ends were trimmed by 5 bases and 2 bases, with 9 bases remaining between them. Germline lookup yields CDR1 MRHNA and CDR2 SNTAGT. This CDR3 region has 14 residues. In DNA form, the CDR3 reads TGTGCCAGCAGTCCGGGGCGAAACACCGGGGAGCTGTTTTTT. Amino acids: CASSPGRNTGELFF.

This clonotype occurred many times. The chain joins TRBV5-1 to TRBJ2-3; 8 bases align to TRBD1. V shed 4 bases, J shed 0 bases, and the junction held 4 bases outside the gene matches. The germline V gene has CDR1 SGHRS and CDR2 YFSETQ. The CDR3 is 15 amino acids. The CDR3 bases are TGCGCCAGCAGCGGCGGGACAGGTAGCACAGATACGCAGTATTTT. It is translated as CASSGGTGSTDTQYF.

This clonotype was observed at least ten times. The chain has TRBV6-1 and TRBJ2-7, with no clear D. Per the germline V gene, CDR1 is MNHNS and CDR2 is SASEGT. This CDR3 has 14 amino acids. The V end lost 7 bases, the J end lost 0 bases, and 13 bases lay between the germline ends. The CDR3 DNA follows: TGTGCCAGCACCTTCTTTGGGAACTCCTACGAGCAGTACTTC. Translated, it gives CASTFFGNSYEQYF.

This clonotype was detected a few times. The rearrangement uses TRBV24-1 and TRBJ1-6, with 7 nucleotides matching TRBD1. The CDR3 runs to 15 residues. Germline V gene lookup returns CDR1 KGHDR and CDR2 SFDVKD. V lost 2 bases and J lost 8; bases outside the gene matches: 5. CDR3 protein: CATSDSGDSHSPLHF. CDR3 nucleotide sequence: TGTGCCACCAGTGATTCCGGGGACAGCCATTCACCCCTCCACTTT.

In regard to this clonotype: Given a much more abundant clone one base away, this may be a read error. The chain links TRBV7-6 to TRBJ2-1; 15 positions match TRBD2. V lost 1 base and J lost 0; bases outside the gene matches: 4. Per germline, CDR1 SGHVS and CDR2 FNYEAQ. The CDR3 consists of 19 residues. This CDR3 reads CASSLGTSGGGSSYNEQFF. DNA for the CDR3: TGTGCCAGCAGCTTAGGGACTAGCGGGGGGGGCAGCTCCTACAATGAGCAGTTCTTC.

Many counts were recorded for this clonotype. The V gene is TRBV28, the J gene TRBJ2-7; 11 nucleotides align to TRBD1. CDR1 is MDHEN, CDR2 SYDVKM, per germline. V shed 5 bases and J 6 bases; nucleotides not matched to a gene: 3. CDR3 length: 13 amino acids. CDR3 region: CASSRTGGVEQYF. CDR3 in DNA: TGTGCCAGCAGTCGGACAGGGGGCGTCGAGCAGTACTTC.

Ten or more counts support this clonotype. The rearrangement links TRBV2 to TRBJ2-3, with D unclear. Trimming took 1 base from V and 7 from J, leaving 12 bases between them. The CDR3 loop spans 14 amino acids. Germline CDR1 is SNHLY and CDR2 is FYNNEI. The CDR3 loop reads CASSEGRLPNTQYF. As DNA, the CDR3 is TGTGCCAGCAGTGAAGGACGTCTACCAAATACGCAGTATTTT. Full variable domain (remainder filled in from reference TRBV2 and TRBJ2-3): EPEVTQTPSHQVTQMGQEVILRCVPISNHLYFYWYRQILGQKVEFLVSFYNNEISEKSEIFDDQFSVERPDGSNFTLKIRSTKLEDSAMYFCASSEGRLPNTQYFGPGTRLTVL.

This clonotype has ten or more counts. This chain links TRBV15 with TRBJ1-5; 7 bases are shared with TRBD1. The CDR3 length is 14 residues. Germline CDR1 and CDR2: LNHNV and YYDKDF (reference sequence). The junction had 9 bases not matched to a gene; V was cut back by 7 bases and J by 6 bases. The CDR3, as DNA: TGTGCCACCACCCGCGGGACAGAAGGTCAGCCCCAGCATTTT. This sequence encodes CATTRGTEGQPQHF.

This chain joins TRBV4-1 and TRBJ2-1; 7 bases align to TRBD2. In germline, CDR1 is MGHRA, CDR2 YSYEKL. Trimming removed 4 bases from V and 0 bases from J; junction bases left unmatched: 9. The CDR3 has 17 amino acids. The CDR3 loop reads CASSPIGGRFSYNEQFF. The CDR3 DNA follows: TGCGCCAGCAGCCCGATAGGCGGGAGATTCTCCTACAATGAGCAGTTCTTC.